These 5 T cell receptor beta chains were all obtained from the same sample, sequenced in a study of blood T cell repertoires in COVID-19. Profiling relied on immunoSEQ multiplex PCR, and the TCRdb table lists in-frame clones only, not all of them. This sample yields roughly 240,000 clones, of which approximately 83% are seen a single time; about 3% belongs to the top ten. What was sequenced was peripheral blood. The receptors shown here come from a woman in her 30s who had recovered from COVID-19.

The chain is built from TRBV9 and TRBJ1-2; a weak D match, TRBD1 (5 bases). V was cut by 0 bases and J by 4 bases, with 28 bases left in between. The V gene's germline CDR1 is SGDLS and CDR2 YYNGEE. CDR3 length equals 20 residues. The CDR3 sequence is CASSVDPSEGTDYSRYGYTF. In DNA, the CDR3 is TGTGCCAGCAGCGTAGACCCGTCAGAAGGGACGGACTACTCCCGCTATGGCTACACCTTC.

V is TRBV7-9 and J is TRBJ2-4; TRBD1 is a possible D gene (7 bases). Germline CDR1 is SEHNR and CDR2 is FQNEAQ (reference sequence). The CDR3 extends over 14 amino acids. With 6 bases removed from V and 3 bases from J, the gap between germline ends came to 12 bases. Here the CDR3 DNA reads TGTGCCAGCAGTCCCAGGGGGGACAAAAACATTCAGTACTTC. Translated: CASSPRGDKNIQYF.

This chain joins TRBV30 and TRBJ1-4; TRBD1 agrees at 8 bases. This CDR3 contains 20 residues. The V gene's germline CDR1 is GTSNPN and CDR2 SVGIG (reference sequence). V shed 2 bases and J 5 bases; nucleotides not matched to a gene: 22. The DNA of the CDR3 is TGTGCCTGGAGTTCATCCAGAATCCCCACACACAGGGGGAGGAATGAAAAACTGTTTTTT. This gives the protein CAWSSSRIPTHRGRNEKLFF.

The chain couples TRBV2 to TRBJ1-1, with a tentative D call TRBD1 (5 bases). The germline V gene has CDR1 SNHLY and CDR2 FYNNEI. This CDR3 spans 14 amino acids. V was trimmed by 5 bases and J by 1 base, leaving 11 bases between them. CDR3 coding DNA: TGTGCCAGCAGTACTGACAGAAGGAACACTGAAGCTTTCTTT. Amino acids: CASSTDRRNTEAFF.

The V call is TRBV11-2, the J call TRBJ2-7; 7 bases map to TRBD2. Unmatched junction bases numbered 11, after V lost 8 bases and J lost 4 bases. The CDR3 length is 14 residues. Germline values: CDR1 SGHAT, CDR2 FQNNGV. CDR3: CASGGVLGVYEQYF. The CDR3, as DNA: TGTGCCAGCGGGGGGGTTTTGGGTGTTTACGAGCAGTACTTC.